Listed below are T cell receptor beta chains from one sample, sequenced in a study of T cell responses to AZD1222 COVID-19 vaccine. The data were produced by immunoSEQ multiplex PCR, yet TCRdb's version contains in-frame clones alone and is incomplete. The table records about 93,000 clones, about 90% of them present only once. The specimen comprised peripheral blood, sampled on day 0 of MenACWY control vaccination. The receptor source for this set is an adult in good health. The CDR3 runs from the conserved cysteine through the conserved F or W. Each record gives: D gene, V gene, clone size, J gene, CDR3 protein, CDR3 DNA. D genes are given only for firm matches. Clone size is shown for a subset of rows, as once, few, many or a class of expanded clone.

TRBD2	TRBV5-4	NA	TRBJ2-1	CASSLGRASGVYNEQFF	TGTGCCAGCAGCTTGGGTCGGGCTAGCGGGGTATACAATGAGCAGTTCTTC
TRBD1	TRBV13	NA	TRBJ2-7	CASSLTGTGGYEQYF	TGTGCCAGCAGCTTGACCGGGACAGGGGGCTACGAGCAGTACTTC
NA	TRBV4-3	NA	TRBJ1-1	CASSQDPGRETEAFF	TGCGCCAGCAGCCAAGATCCGGGCAGGGAGACTGAAGCTTTCTTT
NA	TRBV19	NA	TRBJ1-2	CASSIRGASNYGYTF	TGTGCCAGTAGTATCAGAGGGGCCTCTAACTATGGCTACACCTTC
TRBD1	TRBV6-5	NA	TRBJ1-1	CAPTGGEFEAFF	TGTGCTCCCACAGGGGGCGAATTCGAAGCTTTCTTT
NA	TRBV14	NA	TRBJ2-1	CASSQARNEQFF	TGTGCCAGCAGCCAAGCTAGGAATGAGCAGTTCTTC
TRBD1	TRBV7-9	few	TRBJ1-2	CASSLPQGANYGYTF	TGTGCCAGCAGCTTACCACAGGGGGCTAACTATGGCTACACCTTC
TRBD1	TRBV9	NA	TRBJ2-1	CASSVPRVGQGYNEQFF	TGTGCCAGCAGCGTTCCAAGGGTTGGACAGGGCTACAATGAGCAGTTCTTC
TRBD2	TRBV4-2	NA	TRBJ2-7	CASSQFSSRGSSYEQYF	TGTGCCAGCAGCCAATTTTCCTCGCGGGGGAGCTCCTACGAGCAGTACTTC
NA	TRBV10-3	NA	TRBJ1-5	CAISESIGTSNQPQHF	TGTGCCATCAGTGAGTCGATAGGGACGAGCAATCAGCCCCAGCATTTT
NA	TRBV11-3	NA	TRBJ2-7	CASSPRVSYEQYF	TGTGCCAGCAGCCCCCGGGTATCCTACGAGCAGTACTTC
NA	TRBV2	NA	TRBJ2-7	CASSVRSAGEQYF	TGTGCCAGCAGTGTCCGTAGCGCGGGCGAGCAGTACTTC
TRBD1	TRBV10-3	NA	TRBJ1-5	CAIGGGAVENQPQHF	TGTGCCATCGGAGGGGGCGCGGTGGAAAATCAGCCCCAGCATTTT
NA	TRBV27	NA	TRBJ2-1	CASSLVTTSSYNEQFF	TGTGCCAGCAGCCTTGTGACTACGAGCTCCTACAATGAGCAGTTCTTC
NA	TRBV14	NA	TRBJ1-1	CASSPHWNTEAFF	TGTGCCAGCAGCCCCCATTGGAACACTGAAGCTTTCTTT
NA	TRBV7-2	NA	TRBJ2-7	CASSPSYEQYF	TGTGCCAGCAGCCCCTCCTACGAGCAGTACTTC
TRBD2	TRBV2	NA	TRBJ2-3	CASRPTPSGGTDTQYF	TGTGCCAGCAGACCAACTCCTAGCGGGGGCACAGATACGCAGTATTTT
NA	TRBV29-1	NA	TRBJ1-5	CSASWGAQGNQPQHF	TGCAGCGCCAGTTGGGGGGCGCAAGGCAATCAGCCCCAGCATTTT
NA	TRBV4-1	NA	TRBJ1-2	CASSQGWILDGGYTF	TGCGCCAGCAGCCAAGGGTGGATATTAGACGGTGGCTACACCTTC
TRBD2	TRBV3-1/TRBV3-2	NA	TRBJ2-3	CASSQEGLAGAGADTQYF	TGTGCCAGCAGCCAAGAGGGACTAGCGGGGGCGGGAGCAGATACGCAGTATTTT
NA	TRBV5-1	once	TRBJ2-3	CASSPQRRTDTQYF	TGCGCCAGCAGCCCCCAGCGGCGCACAGATACGCAGTATTTT
NA	TRBV18	NA	TRBJ1-2	CASSGGLLNYGYTF	TGTGCCAGCTCAGGAGGGCTCCTTAACTATGGCTACACCTTC
TRBD1	TRBV11-2	NA	TRBJ1-5	CASSWGTGRSNQPQHF	TGTGCCAGCAGCTGGGGGACAGGGAGAAGCAATCAGCCCCAGCATTTT
NA	TRBV7-2	NA	TRBJ2-7	CASSLVGPGKGEQYF	TGTGCCAGCAGCTTAGTTGGACCGGGGAAGGGCGAGCAGTACTTC
NA	TRBV2	NA	TRBJ1-2	CASTPPRTYTF	TGTGCCAGCACCCCCCCCCGGACCTACACCTTC
NA	TRBV6-2/TRBV6-3	NA	TRBJ2-2	CASSYSLDPSDWNTGELFF	TGTGCCAGCAGTTACTCGCTCGACCCTAGCGACTGGAACACCGGGGAGCTGTTTTTT
TRBD2	TRBV27	NA	TRBJ2-1	CASSLITSGGEEQFF	TGTGCCAGCAGTTTAATCACTAGCGGGGGGGAAGAGCAGTTCTTC
NA	TRBV18	NA	TRBJ1-2	CASSPVDSVSIDGYTF	TGTGCCAGCTCACCCGTAGACAGCGTTTCGATCGATGGCTACACCTTC
NA	TRBV14	NA	TRBJ2-1	CASSQDQMFWTNEQFF	TGTGCCAGCAGCCAAGATCAAATGTTTTGGACCAATGAGCAGTTCTTC
TRBD2	TRBV5-8	NA	TRBJ2-5	CASSKGTNPQQTQYF	TGTGCCAGCAGCAAAGGGACTAACCCACAGCAGACCCAGTACTTC
TRBD2	TRBV4-1	once	TRBJ2-7	CASSHSAGGPYEQYF	TGCGCCAGCAGCCATTCTGCGGGGGGGCCCTACGAGCAGTACTTC
TRBD2	TRBV7-2	NA	TRBJ2-4	CASSPPGGDIQYF	TGTGCCAGCAGCCCCCCTGGGGGGGACATTCAGTACTTC
NA	TRBV21-1	NA	TRBJ1-2	CASSKAPGQTYGYTF	TGTGCCAGCAGCAAGGCCCCCGGACAGACTTATGGCTACACCTTC
NA	TRBV25-1	NA	TRBJ2-7	CASSESAQLEQYF	TGTGCCAGCAGTGAATCGGCGCAGCTTGAGCAGTACTTC
NA	TRBV19	NA	TRBJ1-5	CASSIGQYSNQPQHF	TGTGCCAGTAGTATTGGGCAGTATAGCAATCAGCCCCAGCATTTT
NA	TRBV6-5	NA	TRBJ1-2	CASSSWGSRGGYTF	TGTGCCAGCTCCTCTTGGGGTAGCCGAGGTGGCTACACCTTC
NA	TRBV5-6	once	TRBJ1-6	CASSLGDKVGSPLHF	TGTGCCAGCAGCTTGGGGGACAAGGTTGGTTCACCCCTCCACTTT
TRBD1	TRBV2	NA	TRBJ1-3	CASRGTDSGNTIYF	TGTGCCAGCAGGGGGACAGACTCTGGAAACACCATATATTTT
NA	TRBV11-2	NA	TRBJ1-4	CASSFGGIEKLFF	TGTGCCAGCAGCTTTGGGGGTATCGAAAAACTGTTTTTT
NA	TRBV6-6	NA	TRBJ2-1	CASSYSWESLDNEQFF	TGTGCCAGCAGTTACTCATGGGAATCGCTAGACAATGAGCAGTTCTTC
TRBD2	TRBV15	once	TRBJ2-7	CATSRDFGSGGHPYEQYF	TGTGCCACCAGCAGAGATTTTGGTAGCGGGGGGCACCCCTACGAGCAGTACTTC
NA	TRBV6-5	NA	TRBJ1-1	CASTGLNTEAFF	TGTGCCAGCACCGGATTGAACACTGAAGCTTTCTTT
NA	TRBV7-2	NA	TRBJ1-5	CASSPDPSNQPQHF	TGTGCCAGCAGCCCGGATCCCAGCAATCAGCCCCAGCATTTT
TRBD2	TRBV30	NA	TRBJ2-5	CAWDGGGAQETQYF	TGTGCCTGGGATGGCGGGGGGGCCCAAGAGACCCAGTACTTC
NA	TRBV3-1/TRBV3-2	NA	TRBJ2-7	CASTSGGYEQYF	TGTGCCAGCACTTCCGGGGGCTACGAGCAGTACTTC
NA	TRBV5-5	NA	TRBJ1-6	CASSSPASSYNSPLHF	TGTGCCAGCAGCTCCCCTGCAAGCTCCTATAATTCACCCCTCCACTTT
TRBD2	TRBV20-1	NA	TRBJ2-1	CSASGVAGDEQFF	TGCAGTGCTAGTGGGGTAGCGGGGGATGAGCAGTTCTTC
TRBD1	TRBV6-5	NA	TRBJ1-1	CASSHRGMNTEAFF	TGTGCCAGCAGCCACAGGGGGATGAACACTGAAGCTTTCTTT
NA	TRBV19	NA	TRBJ1-2	CASSNPPKEGYTF	TGTGCCAGTAGCAACCCACCCAAGGAAGGCTACACCTTC
TRBD2	TRBV7-6	NA	TRBJ2-1	CASSLALAGTNEQFF	TGTGCCAGCAGCTTAGCTCTAGCGGGGACAAATGAGCAGTTCTTC
NA	TRBV6-2/TRBV6-3	NA	TRBJ2-7	CASSYHSEGSEQYF	TGTGCCAGCAGTTACCATTCGGAGGGTTCCGAGCAGTACTTC
NA	TRBV7-9	NA	TRBJ2-3	CASSLSATRTDTQYF	TGTGCCAGCAGCTTATCCGCCACCCGCACAGATACGCAGTATTTT
NA	TRBV27	NA	TRBJ2-7	CASTSRGGEQYF	TGTGCCAGCACCTCGAGGGGGGGGGAGCAGTACTTC